A selection of T cell receptor beta chains follows, all from one sample in a study of blood T cell repertoires in COVID-19. The repertoire was sequenced with immunoSEQ multiplex PCR; TCRdb's copy has only in-frame clones and lacks some. The sample shows around 200,000 clones, just under 90% of them seen only once. The specimen was PBMCs or T cells enriched from blood (not recorded which). The receptors were gathered from a man aged 25-40 years who had recovered from COVID-19. CDR3s leave out the opening cysteine and the closing phenylalanine or tryptophan. Each record gives: V gene, CDR3 protein.

>TRBV5-5
ASSRTGATEGYT
>TRBV7-9
ASRSAGSSGANVLT
>TRBV6-2/TRBV6-3
ASSTLAGGPMNEQF
>TRBV5-1
ASGGQGEWMNTEAF
>TRBV6-5
ASRTAGRTEAF
>TRBV27
ASSLSFGDRGIYEQY
>TRBV11-2
ASGATGLHNEQF
>TRBV14
ASSQILAGMETQY
>TRBV27
ASSKGAIYNSPLH
>TRBV27
ASRPFGVVYNEQF
>TRBV14
ASSQGGGWGYT
>TRBV18
ASSRTRNEQY
>TRBV6-5
ASSYSGSGGIQY
>TRBV15
ATSRAGLAGEGETQY
>TRBV7-8
ASSLRKLAGELAKNIQY
>TRBV27
ASSPDWLLSTDTQY
>TRBV5-1
ASSPGTTTQETQY
>TRBV9
ASSVGSVNYGYT
>TRBV7-9
ASSPKGQVIYEQY
>TRBV27
ASSLTGEGEQY
>TRBV7-2
ASSLVNRGTYTGEQF
>TRBV28
AGGRDPYEQY
>TRBV7-2
ASSSPREKQETQY
>TRBV12-2
ASRHFFRRSASDTEAF
>TRBV7-8
ASSPTLGLAPGELF